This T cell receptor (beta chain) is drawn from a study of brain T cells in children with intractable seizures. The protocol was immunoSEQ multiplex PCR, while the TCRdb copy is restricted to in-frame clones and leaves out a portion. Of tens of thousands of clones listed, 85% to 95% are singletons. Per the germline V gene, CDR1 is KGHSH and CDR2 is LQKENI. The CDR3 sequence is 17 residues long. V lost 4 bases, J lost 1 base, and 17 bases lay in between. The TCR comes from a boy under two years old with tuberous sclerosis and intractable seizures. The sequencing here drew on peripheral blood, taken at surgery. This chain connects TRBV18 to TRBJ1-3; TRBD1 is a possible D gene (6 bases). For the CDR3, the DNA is TGTGCCAGCTCACTTCAGGGGCCCCATATGTCTGGAAACACCATATATTTT. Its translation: CASSLQGPHMSGNTIYF. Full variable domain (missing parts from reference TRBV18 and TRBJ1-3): NAGVMQNPRHLVRRRGQEARLRCSPMKGHSHVYWYRQLPEEGLKFMVYLQKENIIDESGMPKERFSAEFPKEGPSILRIQQVVRGDSAAYFCASSLQGPHMSGNTIYFGEGSWLTVV.